This TCR beta chain was observed in a study of blood T cell repertoires in COVID-19. Clones were sequenced by immunoSEQ multiplex PCR, and TCRdb holds only the in-frame ones, with some missing. The data hold around 460,000 clones, with 85% to 90% observed a single time. The sequence derives from a man aged 18-30 years with COVID-19, enrolled during active disease. The sample comprised peripheral blood.

Written as DNA, the CDR3 is TGTGCCAGCAGTTGGGGACAGGGGATCAATGAAAAACTGTTTTTT. Translating gives CASSWGQGINEKLFF. The V call is TRBV7-6, the J call TRBJ1-4; TRBD1 aligns across 10 bases. This CDR3 spans 15 amino acids. Germline lookup yields CDR1 SGHVS and CDR2 FNYEAQ. J lost 5 bases, V lost 6 bases, and 6 bases had no gene match.